This TCR beta chain was captured in a study of blood T cells in healthy people across ages. Primed by a sample-barcoded 5' primer and a J-beta primer mix, a second PCR proceeded for roughly 6 to 12 cycles. TCRdb recomputed calls from the 5' RACE reads with MiXCR, one row per CDR3 protein. The data contain some 730,000 distinct CDR3 sequences, about a fifth of them singletons. The CDR3 is 13 residues long. CDR1 is MNHEY and CDR2 is SMNVEV in the germline V gene (reference sequence). Trimming pared 6 bases from V and 2 bases from J, leaving 11 bases between. This receptor was identified in a man aged 65 to 79 in good health. Sequencing input: blood. This chain connects TRBV27 to TRBJ2-7; D remains ambiguous. The CDR3 bases are TGTGCCAGCAGAGTGGCTGCCCCCTACGAGCAGTACTTC. Translating it yields CASRVAAPYEQYF.